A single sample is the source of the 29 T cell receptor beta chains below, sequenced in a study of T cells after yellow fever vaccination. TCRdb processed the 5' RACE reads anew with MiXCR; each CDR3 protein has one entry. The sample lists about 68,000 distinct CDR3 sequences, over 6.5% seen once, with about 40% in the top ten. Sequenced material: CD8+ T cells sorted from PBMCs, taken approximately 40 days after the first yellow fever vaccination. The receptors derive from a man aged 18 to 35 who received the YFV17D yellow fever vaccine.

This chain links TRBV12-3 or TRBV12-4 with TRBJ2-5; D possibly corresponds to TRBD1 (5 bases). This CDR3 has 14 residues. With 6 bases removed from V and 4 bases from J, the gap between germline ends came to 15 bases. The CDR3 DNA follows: TGTGCCAGCAGCTCGCGGACACGGCGAGAGACCCAGTACTTC. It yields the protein CASSSRTRRETQYF.

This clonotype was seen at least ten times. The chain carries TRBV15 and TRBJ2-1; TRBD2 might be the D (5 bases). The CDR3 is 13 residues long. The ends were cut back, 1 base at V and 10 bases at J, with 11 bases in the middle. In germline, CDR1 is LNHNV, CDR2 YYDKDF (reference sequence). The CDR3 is CATSRAIAREQFF. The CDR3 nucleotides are TGTGCCACCAGCAGAGCGATAGCGCGGGAGCAGTTCTTC.

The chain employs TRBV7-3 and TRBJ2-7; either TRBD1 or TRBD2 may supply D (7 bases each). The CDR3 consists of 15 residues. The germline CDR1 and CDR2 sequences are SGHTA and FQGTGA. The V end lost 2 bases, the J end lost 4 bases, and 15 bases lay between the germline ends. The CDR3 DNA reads TGTGCCAGCAGCTTATACACAGGGGAGGGTTACGAGCAGTACTTC. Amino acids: CASSLYTGEGYEQYF.

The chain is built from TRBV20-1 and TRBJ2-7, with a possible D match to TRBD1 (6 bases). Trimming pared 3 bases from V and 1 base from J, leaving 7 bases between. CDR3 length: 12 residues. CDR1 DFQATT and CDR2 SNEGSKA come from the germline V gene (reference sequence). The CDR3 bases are TGCAGTGCTAGGGACAGTTCCTACGAGCAGTACGTC. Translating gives CSARDSSYEQYV.

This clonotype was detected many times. The CDR3 DNA reads as TGTGCCAGCAGCCTGGCCACAGGGGACACTGAAGCTTTCTTT. Amino acid sequence: CASSLATGDTEAFF. The V gene is TRBV11-2, the J gene TRBJ1-1, with 7 nucleotides matching TRBD1. Germline V gene data show CDR1 as SGHAT and CDR2 as FQNNGV. Trimming took 5 bases from V and 3 from J; bases not matched to a gene: 6. The CDR3 loop spans 14 amino acids.

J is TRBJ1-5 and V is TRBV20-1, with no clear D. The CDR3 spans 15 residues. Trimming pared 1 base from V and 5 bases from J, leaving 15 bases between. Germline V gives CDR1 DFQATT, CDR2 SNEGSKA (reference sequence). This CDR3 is CSARASLARDQPQHF. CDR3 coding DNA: TGCAGTGCTAGAGCATCACTGGCTCGGGATCAGCCCCAGCATTTT.

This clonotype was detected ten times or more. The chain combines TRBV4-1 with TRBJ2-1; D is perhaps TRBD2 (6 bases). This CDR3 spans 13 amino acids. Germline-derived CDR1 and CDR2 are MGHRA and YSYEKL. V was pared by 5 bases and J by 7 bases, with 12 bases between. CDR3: CASSLLGRNEQFF. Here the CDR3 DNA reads TGCGCCAGCAGCTTGTTAGGGAGGAATGAGCAGTTCTTC.

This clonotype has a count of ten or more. CDR3 loop: CASSLAASETQYF. The CDR3 DNA sequence: TGCGCCAGCAGCCTAGCGGCTTCAGAGACCCAGTACTTC. This chain uses TRBV4-1 with TRBJ2-5, with D maybe TRBD2 (6 bases). The CDR3 consists of 13 residues. CDR1 MGHRA and CDR2 YSYEKL come from the germline V gene. The germline V and J ends were trimmed by 4 bases and 4 bases, with 10 bases remaining between them.

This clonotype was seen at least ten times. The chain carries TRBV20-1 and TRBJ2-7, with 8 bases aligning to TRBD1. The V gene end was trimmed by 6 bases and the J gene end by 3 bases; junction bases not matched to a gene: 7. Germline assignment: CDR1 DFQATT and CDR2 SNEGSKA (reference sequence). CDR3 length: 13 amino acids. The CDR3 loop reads CSATGTGDYEQYF. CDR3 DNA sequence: TGCAGTGCCACCGGGACAGGCGACTACGAGCAGTACTTC.

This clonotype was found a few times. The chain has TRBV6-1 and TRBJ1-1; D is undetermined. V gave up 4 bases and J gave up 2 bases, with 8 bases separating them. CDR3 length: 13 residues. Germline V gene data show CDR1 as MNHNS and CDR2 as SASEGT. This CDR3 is CASSGIANTEAFF. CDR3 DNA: TGTGCCAGCAGTGGCATTGCCAACACTGAAGCTTTCTTT.

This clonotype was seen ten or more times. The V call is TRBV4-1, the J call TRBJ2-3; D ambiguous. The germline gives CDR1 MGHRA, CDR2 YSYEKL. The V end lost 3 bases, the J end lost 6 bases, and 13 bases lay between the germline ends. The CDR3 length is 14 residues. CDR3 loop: CASSQLTGPDTQYF. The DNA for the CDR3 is TGCGCCAGCAGCCAGCTAACCGGGCCCGATACGCAGTATTTT.

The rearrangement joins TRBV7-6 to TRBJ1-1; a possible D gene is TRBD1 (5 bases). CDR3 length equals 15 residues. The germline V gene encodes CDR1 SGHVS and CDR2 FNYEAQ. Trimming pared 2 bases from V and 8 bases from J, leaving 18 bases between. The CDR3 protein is CASSLSLAGLNEAFF. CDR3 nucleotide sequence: TGTGCCAGCAGCTTAAGTTTAGCAGGGCTCAACGAAGCTTTCTTT. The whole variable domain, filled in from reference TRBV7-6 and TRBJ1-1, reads GAGVSQSPRYKVTKRGQDVALRCDPISGHVSLYWYRQALGQGPEFLTYFNYEAQQDKSGLPNDRFSAERPEGSISTLTIQRTEQRDSAMYRCASSLSLAGLNEAFFGQGTRLTVV.

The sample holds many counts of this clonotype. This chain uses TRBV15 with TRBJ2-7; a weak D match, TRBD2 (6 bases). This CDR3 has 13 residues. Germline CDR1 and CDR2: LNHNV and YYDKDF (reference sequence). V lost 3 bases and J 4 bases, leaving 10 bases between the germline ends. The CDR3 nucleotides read TGTGCCACCAGCAGGACTAGGGGTTACGAGCAGTACTTC. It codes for CATSRTRGYEQYF.

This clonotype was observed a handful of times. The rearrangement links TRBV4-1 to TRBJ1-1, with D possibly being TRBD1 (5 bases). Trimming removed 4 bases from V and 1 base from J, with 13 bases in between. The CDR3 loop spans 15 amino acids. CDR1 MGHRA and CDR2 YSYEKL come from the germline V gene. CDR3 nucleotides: TGCGCCAGCAGCCCGAAGGGACTCCAGAACACTGAAGCTTTCTTT. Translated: CASSPKGLQNTEAFF.

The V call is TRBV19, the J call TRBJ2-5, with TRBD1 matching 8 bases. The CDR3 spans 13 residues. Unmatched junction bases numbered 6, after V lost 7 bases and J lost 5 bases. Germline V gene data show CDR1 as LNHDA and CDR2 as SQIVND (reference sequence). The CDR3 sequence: CASKGRGLETQYF. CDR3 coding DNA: TGTGCCAGTAAGGGCAGGGGGCTTGAGACCCAGTACTTC.

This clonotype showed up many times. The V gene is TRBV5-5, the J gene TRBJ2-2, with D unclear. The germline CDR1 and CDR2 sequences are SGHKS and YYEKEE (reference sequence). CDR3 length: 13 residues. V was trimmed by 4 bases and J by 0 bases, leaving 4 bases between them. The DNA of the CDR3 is TGTGCCAGCAGCCCGGCGAACACCGGGGAGCTGTTTTTT. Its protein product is CASSPANTGELFF.

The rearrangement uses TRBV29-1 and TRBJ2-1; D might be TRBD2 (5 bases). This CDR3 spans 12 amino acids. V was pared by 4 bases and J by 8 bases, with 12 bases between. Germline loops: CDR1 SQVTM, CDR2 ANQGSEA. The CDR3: CSVVLTRDEQFF. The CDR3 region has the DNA TGCAGCGTTGTCTTAACTAGAGATGAGCAGTTCTTC.

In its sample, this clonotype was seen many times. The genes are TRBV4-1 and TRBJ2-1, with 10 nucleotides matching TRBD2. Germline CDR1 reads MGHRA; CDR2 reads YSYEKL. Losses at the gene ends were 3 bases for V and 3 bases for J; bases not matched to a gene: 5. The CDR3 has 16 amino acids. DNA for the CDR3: TGCGCCAGCAGCCAGAGGCTAGCGGGGGTCTACAATGAGCAGTTCTTC. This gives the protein CASSQRLAGVYNEQFF.

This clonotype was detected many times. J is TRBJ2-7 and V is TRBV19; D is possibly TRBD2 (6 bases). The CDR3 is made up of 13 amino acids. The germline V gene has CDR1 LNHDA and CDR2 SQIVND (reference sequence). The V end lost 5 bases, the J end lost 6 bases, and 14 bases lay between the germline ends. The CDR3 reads CASSARSSAEQYF. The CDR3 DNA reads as TGTGCCAGTAGTGCGCGATCTAGCGCCGAGCAGTACTTC. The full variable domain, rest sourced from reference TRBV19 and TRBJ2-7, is DGGITQSPKYLFRKEGQNVTLSCEQNLNHDAMYWYRQDPGQGLRLIYYSQIVNDFQKGDIAEGYSVSREKKESFPLTVTSAQKNPTAFYLCASSARSSAEQYFGPGTRLTVT.

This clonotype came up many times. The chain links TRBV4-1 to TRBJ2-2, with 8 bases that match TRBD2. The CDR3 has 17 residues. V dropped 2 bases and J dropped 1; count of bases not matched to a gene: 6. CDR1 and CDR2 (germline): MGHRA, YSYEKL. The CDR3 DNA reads TGCGCCAGCAGCCAACCCGGGCTAGCGGGGAACACCGGGGAGCTGTTTTTT. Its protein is CASSQPGLAGNTGELFF.

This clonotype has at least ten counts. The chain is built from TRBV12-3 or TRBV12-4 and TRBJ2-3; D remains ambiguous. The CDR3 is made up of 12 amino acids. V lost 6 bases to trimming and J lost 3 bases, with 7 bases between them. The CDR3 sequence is CASSRTTDTQYF. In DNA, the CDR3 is TGTGCCAGCAGCCGTACGACAGATACGCAGTATTTT.

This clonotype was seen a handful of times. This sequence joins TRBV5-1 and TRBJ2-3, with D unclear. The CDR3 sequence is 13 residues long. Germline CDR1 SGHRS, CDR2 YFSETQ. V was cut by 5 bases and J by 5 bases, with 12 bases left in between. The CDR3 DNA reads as TGCGCCAGCAGACCCGACTCGGGAGATACGCAGTATTTT. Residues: CASRPDSGDTQYF.

Here the CDR3 DNA reads TGTGCCAGCAGCTCTGGGGGGGCTAGCAATCAGCCCCAGCATTTT. This gives the protein CASSSGGASNQPQHF. This chain uses TRBV7-8 with TRBJ1-5, with a tentative D call TRBD1 (6 bases). V lost 4 bases, J lost 0 bases, and 10 bases lay in between. CDR3 size: 15 residues. From germline, CDR1 is SGHVS and CDR2 FQNEAQ.

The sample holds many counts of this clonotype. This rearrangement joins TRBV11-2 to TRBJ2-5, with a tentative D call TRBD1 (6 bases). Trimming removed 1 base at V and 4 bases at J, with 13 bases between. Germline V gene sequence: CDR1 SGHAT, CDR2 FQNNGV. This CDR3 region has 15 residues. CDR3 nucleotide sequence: TGTGCCAGCAGCTTAGGCGACAGGCTCCTAGAGACCCAGTACTTC. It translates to CASSLGDRLLETQYF.

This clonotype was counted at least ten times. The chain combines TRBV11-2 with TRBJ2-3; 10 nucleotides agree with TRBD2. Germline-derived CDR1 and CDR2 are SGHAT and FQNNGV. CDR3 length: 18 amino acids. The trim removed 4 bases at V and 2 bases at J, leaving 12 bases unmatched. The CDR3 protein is CASSSRVVAGGPTDTQYF. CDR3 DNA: TGTGCCAGCAGCTCTAGGGTGGTAGCGGGGGGCCCCACAGATACGCAGTATTTT.

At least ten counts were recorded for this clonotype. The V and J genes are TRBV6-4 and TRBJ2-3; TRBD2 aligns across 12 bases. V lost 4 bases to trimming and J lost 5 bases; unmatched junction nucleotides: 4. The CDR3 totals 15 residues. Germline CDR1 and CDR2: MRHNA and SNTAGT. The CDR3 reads CASSVLAGGGDTQYF. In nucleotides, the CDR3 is TGTGCCAGCAGTGTACTAGCGGGGGGTGGAGATACGCAGTATTTT.

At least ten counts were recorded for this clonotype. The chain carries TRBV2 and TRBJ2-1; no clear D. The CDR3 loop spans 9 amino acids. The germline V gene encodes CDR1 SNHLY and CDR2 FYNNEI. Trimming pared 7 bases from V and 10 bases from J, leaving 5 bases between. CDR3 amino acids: CASKSEQFF. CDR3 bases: TGTGCCAGCAAGTCCGAGCAGTTCTTC.

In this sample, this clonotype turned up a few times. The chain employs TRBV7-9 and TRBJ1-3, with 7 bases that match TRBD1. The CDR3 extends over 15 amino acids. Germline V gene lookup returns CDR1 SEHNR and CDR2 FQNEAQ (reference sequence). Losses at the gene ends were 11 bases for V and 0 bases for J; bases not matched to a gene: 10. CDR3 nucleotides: TGTGCCGACAGGGTCGAAGGATCCTCTGGAAACACCATATATTTT. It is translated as CADRVEGSSGNTIYF.

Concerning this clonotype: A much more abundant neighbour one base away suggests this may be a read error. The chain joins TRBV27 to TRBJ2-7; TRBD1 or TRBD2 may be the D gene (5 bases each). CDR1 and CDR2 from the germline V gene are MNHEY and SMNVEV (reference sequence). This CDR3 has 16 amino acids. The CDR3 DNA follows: TGTGGCAGCAGTTTATCAGGGAGAGGGATCTCCTACGAGCAGTACGTC. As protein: CGSSLSGRGISYEQYV.